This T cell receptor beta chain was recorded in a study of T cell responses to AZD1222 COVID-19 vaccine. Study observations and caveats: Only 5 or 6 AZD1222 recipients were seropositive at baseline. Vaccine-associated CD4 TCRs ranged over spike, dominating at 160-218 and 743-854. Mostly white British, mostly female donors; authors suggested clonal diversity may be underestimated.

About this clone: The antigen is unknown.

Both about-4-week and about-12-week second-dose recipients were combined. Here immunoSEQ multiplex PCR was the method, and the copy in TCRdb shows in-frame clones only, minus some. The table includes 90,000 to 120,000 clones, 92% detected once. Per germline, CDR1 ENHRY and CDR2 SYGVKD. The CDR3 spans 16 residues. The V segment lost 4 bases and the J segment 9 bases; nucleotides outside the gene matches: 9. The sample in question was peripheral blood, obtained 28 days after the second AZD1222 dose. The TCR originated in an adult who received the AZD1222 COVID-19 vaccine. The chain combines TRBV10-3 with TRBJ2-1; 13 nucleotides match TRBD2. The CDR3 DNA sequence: TGTGCCATCAGTGTAAGGACTAGCGGGAGTCAGGTTGAGCAGTTCTTC. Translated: CAISVRTSGSQVEQFF.